This T cell receptor (beta chain) was captured in a study of CD8+CD57+ T cells in acquired aplastic anemia. The overall study: Sorted cells (CD4+ and CD8+) yielded DNA amounts that averaged approximately 3.2 ug.

Profiles of TCR beta VDJ and CDR3 were generated from a genomic DNA template. TCRdb processed the reads anew with MiXCR; each CDR3 protein has one entry. The table lists 150,000 or so distinct CDR3 sequences, around half of them singletons. Whole-study findings and limits: Simpson's diversity of CD8+ cells was not significantly different in patients compared with controls.

In regard to this clonotype: The antigen is undetermined.

V lost 2 bases, J lost 3 bases, and 17 bases lay in between. CDR3 length equals 17 residues. Germline-derived CDR1 and CDR2 are ENHRY and SYGVKD. All patients picked for sequencing had shown, by flow cytometry, an expansion of CD8+CD57+ cells. Receipt of therapy had not occurred in any patient by the time of blood sampling. The chain joins TRBV10-3 to TRBJ1-3; TRBD1 might be the D (5 bases). The sequence came from a human donor with aplastic anemia. The specimen was sorted CD4+, CD8+, or CD8+CD57+ T cells (not recorded which) from PBMCs. The CDR3 nucleotides read TGTGCCATCAGTGAGGGCCAGGGAGCATCCGTTGGAAACACCATATATTTT. Amino acids: CAISEGQGASVGNTIYF.